The clone carrying this T cell receptor beta chain came up a few times. The antigen is undetermined. A multiplex PCR was run with 60 Vbeta primers and 13 Jbeta primers. Clones were sequenced by immunoSEQ multiplex PCR, and TCRdb holds only the in-frame ones, with some missing. The sample contains fewer than 250,000 clones, 78% of which appear only once. This sample stems from a study of cytomegalovirus exposure and HLA in healthy donors. Study results and limitations: Most observed TCR sequences were rare, whereas some public TCRs were detected in many donors. Several of the most significant clusters appeared linked to common viral pathogens, based on a later analysis.

Per germline, CDR1 LNHDA and CDR2 SQIVND (reference sequence). V was pared by 4 bases and J by 6 bases, with 28 bases between. CDR3 length: 19 amino acids. V and J are TRBV19 and TRBJ2-1, with D perhaps TRBD2 (5 bases). The TCR sequence derives from a woman in her 30s in good health and CMV-seropositive. The sample was PBMCs. CDR3 amino acids: CASSTAPSGLKAHINEQFF. For the CDR3, the DNA is TGTGCCAGTAGTACCGCCCCCAGCGGACTGAAAGCCCACATCAATGAGCAGTTCTTC.